The 15 T cell receptor beta chains below all came from one sample that was sequenced in a study of blood T cell repertoires in COVID-19. Some clones are missing from TCRdb's copy, which holds only in-frame ones; the method was immunoSEQ multiplex PCR. The data contain fewer than 350,000 clones, roughly 88% of them seen just once; the ten biggest clones take up under 2%. Material: peripheral blood. The receptors derive from a woman in her twenties or thirties with COVID-19, enrolled during active disease.

CDR3 coding DNA: TGTGCCAGCAGCGTATCGGACAGGGATACCTACAATGAGCAGTTCTTC. It specifies CASSVSDRDTYNEQFF. The chain couples TRBV9 to TRBJ2-1, with TRBD1 matching 8 bases. This CDR3 contains 16 residues. CDR1 and CDR2 (germline): SGDLS, YYNGEE. Trimming at V came to 1 base and at J to 2 bases, leaving 5 bases not matched to a gene.

The rearrangement uses TRBV19 and TRBJ2-1; tentative D call: TRBD2 (6 bases). This CDR3 comprises 19 residues. The germline V and J ends were trimmed by 1 base and 8 bases, with 27 bases remaining between them. Germline V gives CDR1 LNHDA, CDR2 SQIVND (reference sequence). Here the CDR3 DNA reads TGTGCCAGTAGTATAGGCTCCCGCCGCGGGATCTCCGCGGGTCATGAGCAGTTCTTC. This sequence encodes CASSIGSRRGISAGHEQFF.

This chain connects TRBV7-9 to TRBJ1-1, with TRBD1 matching 8 bases. The CDR3 spans 14 residues. J gave up 5 bases and V 5 bases, and 7 bases lay outside the gene matches. Per germline, CDR1 SEHNR and CDR2 FQNEAQ (reference sequence). The CDR3 region has the DNA TGTGCCAGCAGCCCCAGGACAGGGCAGACTGAAGCTTTCTTT. It encodes CASSPRTGQTEAFF. The complete variable domain, with remaining parts taken from reference TRBV7-9 and TRBJ1-1, reads DTGVSQNPRHKITKRGQNVTFRCDPISEHNRLYWYRQTLGQGPEFLTYFQNEAQLEKSRLLSDRFSAERPKGSFSTLEIQRTEQGDSAMYLCASSPRTGQTEAFFGQGTRLTVV.

About this clone: This sample includes further DNA sequences coding for the same CDR3. The chain joins TRBV24-1 to TRBJ1-1, with D perhaps TRBD1 (6 bases). The germline gives CDR1 KGHDR, CDR2 SFDVKD. Trimming left V 6 bases short and J 4 bases short, with 11 bases between. CDR3 length: 13 residues. The DNA of the CDR3 is TGTGCCACCAGTCAGGGGCGGACCACTGAAGCTTTCTTT. Translating gives CATSQGRTTEAFF.

The chain's CDR3 is CASSRTGAEQYF. The CDR3 DNA reads TGTGCCAGCAGTCGAACAGGGGCCGAGCAGTACTTC. The V gene is TRBV6-2 or TRBV6-3, the J gene TRBJ2-7; 7 bases are a match to TRBD1. This CDR3 spans 12 amino acids. Germline CDR1 reads MNHEY; CDR2 reads SVGEGT. V was pared by 5 bases and J by 6 bases, with 4 bases of the junction left unmatched.

V gene TRBV5-4 combines with J gene TRBJ2-3, with no clear D. CDR3 size: 14 residues. V was cut by 3 bases and J by 4 bases, with 12 bases left in between. Germline CDR1 reads SGHNT; CDR2 reads YYREEE (reference sequence). CDR3 coding DNA: TGTGCCAGCAGCTCCAGAGCGTCGGCAGATACGCAGTATTTT. This encodes CASSSRASADTQYF.

The genes are TRBV11-3 and TRBJ1-5, with 9 bases lining up with TRBD1. The CDR3 totals 16 residues. Looked up from germline, CDR1 is SGHNT and CDR2 is YENEEA. V trimming: 4 bases; J trimming: 6 bases; junction bases outside the gene matches: 10. Here the CDR3 DNA reads TGTGCCAGCAGCTCCACGACAGGGGGAAAGGGTCAGCCCCAGCATTTT. It translates to CASSSTTGGKGQPQHF. Based on the CDR3 plus reference TRBV11-3 and TRBJ1-5, the full variable domain is EAGVVQSPRYKIIEKKQPVAFWCNPISGHNTLYWYLQNLGQGPELLIRYENEEAVDDSQLPKDRFSAERLKGVDSTLKIQPAELGDSAVYLCASSSTTGGKGQPQHFGDGTRLSIL.

The chain has TRBV4-3 and TRBJ2-3, with 7 bases aligning to TRBD2. Germline-derived CDR1 and CDR2 are LGHNA and YSLEER. CDR3 length: 20 amino acids. Trimming took 2 bases from V and 0 from J; bases not matched to a gene: 17. CDR3 nucleotide sequence: TGCGCCAGCAGCCAATACCCACCCGCCCGCGGGGGAGAGAGCACAGATACGCAGTATTTT. Its protein product is CASSQYPPARGGESTDTQYF.

The rearrangement uses TRBV15 and TRBJ1-3; no definite D call. Germline CDR1 LNHNV, CDR2 YYDKDF (reference sequence). This CDR3 is built from 14 residues. The ends were cut back, 3 bases at V and 2 bases at J, with 8 bases in the middle. The CDR3: CATSRSDTGNTIYF. The DNA for the CDR3 is TGTGCCACCAGCAGGTCAGACACTGGAAACACCATATATTTT. Together with reference TRBV15 and TRBJ1-3, the CDR3 gives the full variable domain: DAMVIQNPRYQVTQFGKPVTLSCSQTLNHNVMYWYQQKSSQAPKLLFHYYDKDFNNEADTPDNFQSRRPNTSFCFLDIRSPGLGDTAMYLCATSRSDTGNTIYFGEGSWLTVV.

The gene calls are TRBV6-6 and TRBJ2-7; D might be TRBD1 (5 bases). The V gene's germline CDR1 is MNHNY and CDR2 SVGAGI (reference sequence). The CDR3 contains 16 residues. The V gene lost 0 bases and the J gene lost 4 bases, with 16 bases spanning the gap. CDR3 protein: CASSYSLFRDGYEQYF. CDR3 in DNA: TGTGCCAGCAGTTACTCGCTGTTCAGGGATGGTTACGAGCAGTACTTC.

The chain carries TRBV7-2 and TRBJ1-2; 7 positions match TRBD1. Germline-derived CDR1 and CDR2 are SGHTA and FQGNSA. CDR3 size: 13 residues. Trimming at V came to 5 bases and at J to 5 bases, leaving 5 bases not matched to a gene. CDR3 protein: CASSPQGEYGYTF. The CDR3, as DNA: TGTGCCAGCAGCCCCCAGGGGGAATATGGCTACACCTTC.

The chain links TRBV3-1 (or the pseudogene TRBV3-2) to TRBJ2-2; D perhaps matches TRBD2 (5 bases). Per the germline V gene, CDR1 is LGHDT and CDR2 is YNNKEL (reference sequence). The CDR3 extends over 17 amino acids. The germline V and J ends were trimmed by 5 bases and 3 bases, with 19 bases remaining between them. The CDR3 bases are TGTGCCAGCAGCATTACGGGGTTCGGGGATGACACCGGGGAGCTGTTTTTT. Translating gives CASSITGFGDDTGELFF.

The CDR3 nucleotides read TGTGCCAGCAGCTTAGAAGCAGGTGTTAACTATGGCTACACCTTC. Translated, it gives CASSLEAGVNYGYTF. J is TRBJ1-2 and V is TRBV7-6; D gene ambiguous. The CDR3 spans 15 residues. The V end was cut by 1 base, the J end by 1 base, with 10 bases between. In germline, CDR1 is SGHVS, CDR2 FNYEAQ.

V is TRBV5-4 and J is TRBJ2-2; tentatively, D is TRBD1 (6 bases). The CDR3 is 15 residues long. Germline V gene sequence: CDR1 SGHNT, CDR2 YYREEE (reference sequence). Between the trimmed V and J ends, which lost 4 bases and 4 bases, there was a span of 14 bases. CDR3 nucleotides: TGTGCCAGCAGCGTACAGGGACGGGTCACCGGGGAGCTGTTTTTT. Translating gives CASSVQGRVTGELFF.

This chain links TRBV9 with TRBJ2-1; 10 bases are shared with TRBD1. Unmatched junction bases numbered 4, after V lost 3 bases and J lost 4 bases. This CDR3 region has 15 residues. Germline V gene sequence: CDR1 SGDLS, CDR2 YYNGEE. CDR3 in amino acids: CASSAEGQGYNEQFF. The CDR3 bases are TGTGCCAGCAGCGCTGAGGGACAGGGGTACAATGAGCAGTTCTTC.